This TCR beta chain was captured in a study of human T cells and chemical hapten exposure. Study results and caveats: It should be noted that donors had alopecia, so their immune response may differ from healthy people's. It was expanded TCRs that formed significantly more large CDR3 similarity clusters than controls did.

Time point here: pre-sensitization, week 0. As to treatment: therapeutic diphenylcyclopropenone sensitization with weekly scalp DPC. Blood collection happened ahead of applying each patch test. Alopecia patients deemed DPC-suitable, aged 18 to 70, excluding pregnancy. MiXCR was run by TCRdb on the RACE reads, yielding one entry per CDR3 protein. The sample records 38,000 or so distinct CDR3 sequences, 6% to 9.5% being singletons. The table lists this clonotype with a few counts. What it recognizes is unknown. This CDR3 is built from 13 residues. CDR1 and CDR2 from the germline V gene are SQVTM and ANQGSEA. The V gene end was trimmed by 4 bases and the J gene end by 4 bases; junction bases not matched to a gene: 7.

The chain links TRBV29-1 to TRBJ2-7, with 7 bases identical to TRBD1. Sequenced material: whole blood, taken in connection with sensitization to the hapten diphenylcyclopropenone (DPC). The sequence derives from a woman in her fifties or sixties with alopecia areata. Some clones in this sample may be carry-over from other donors' samples. The CDR3 sequence is CSVAPRDRYEQYF. The CDR3, as DNA: TGCAGCGTTGCCCCCCGGGACAGATACGAGCAGTACTTC.